Below are 30 T cell receptor beta chains sequenced from a single sample in a study of T cells in Graves' hyperthyroidism and ophthalmopathy. RNA transcripts yielded amplified TCR beta CDR3 regions. Carried out on the TCR CDR3, a first-round RT-PCR used the HTBI primer set. TCRdb processed the multiplex PCR reads anew with MiXCR; each CDR3 protein has one entry. Counted here are about 410,000 distinct CDR3 sequences, 14% to 15% occurring once; the ten biggest clones make up over 10%. The sample comprised blood. The receptors derive from a young man with Graves' ophthalmopathy.

This clonotype was found a few times. In DNA, the CDR3 is TGTGCCAGCAGTTTAATCCGGGGGAACACTGAAGCTTTCTTT. Translation gives CASSLIRGNTEAFF. This chain joins TRBV27 and TRBJ1-1; D gene unclear. The V and J ends lost 2 bases and 1 base respectively, with 8 bases between them. Germline lookup yields CDR1 MNHEY and CDR2 SMNVEV (reference sequence). The CDR3 runs to 14 residues.

This clonotype was observed at least ten times. The chain is built from TRBV10-3 and TRBJ2-5; the D gene is possibly TRBD2 (5 bases). V was clipped by 3 bases and J by 1 base, with 15 bases between them. The CDR3 loop spans 16 amino acids. CDR1 and CDR2 (germline): ENHRY, SYGVKD. The CDR3 DNA sequence: TGTGCCATCAGTGATGTTTACAGCGGCTTCCAAGAGACCCAGTACTTC. Its translation is CAISDVYSGFQETQYF.

In this sample, this clonotype turned up many times. The chain links TRBV2 to TRBJ1-2, with D possibly TRBD1 on 6 matching bases. CDR3 length: 14 amino acids. The germline V and J ends were trimmed by 4 bases and 3 bases, with 12 bases remaining between them. Germline-derived CDR1 and CDR2 are SNHLY and FYNNEI. This CDR3 is CASSVDSGYYGYTF. Written as DNA, the CDR3 is TGTGCCAGCAGTGTGGACAGTGGATACTATGGCTACACCTTC.

At least ten counts were recorded for this clonotype. This chain links TRBV7-9 with TRBJ2-1; 7 nucleotides match TRBD2. Germline CDR1 SEHNR, CDR2 FQNEAQ (reference sequence). J lost 5 bases, V lost 5 bases, and 15 bases had no gene match. CDR3 length equals 17 residues. This CDR3 reads CASSPLGRGNMNNEQFF. The CDR3 bases are TGTGCCAGCAGCCCGCTGGGGCGGGGGAATATGAACAATGAGCAGTTCTTC. The complete variable domain, with remaining parts taken from reference TRBV7-9 and TRBJ2-1, reads DTGVSQNPRHKITKRGQNVTFRCDPISEHNRLYWYRQTLGQGPEFLTYFQNEAQLEKSRLLSDRFSAERPKGSFSTLEIQRTEQGDSAMYLCASSPLGRGNMNNEQFFGPGTRLTVL.

This clonotype turned up a few times. V gene TRBV5-1 combines with J gene TRBJ2-5; 7 nucleotides align to TRBD1. The V gene end was trimmed by 1 base and the J gene end by 1 base; junction bases not matched to a gene: 4. The CDR3 spans 15 residues. CDR1 is SGHRS, CDR2 YFSETQ, per germline. CDR3 sequence: CASSLRDSSQETQYF. The CDR3 DNA reads as TGCGCCAGCAGCTTGCGGGACAGTAGCCAAGAGACCCAGTACTTC. The variable domain in full, with the rest retrieved from reference TRBV5-1 and TRBJ2-5, is KAGVTQTPRYLIKTRGQQVTLSCSPISGHRSVSWYQQTPGQGLQFLFEYFSETQRNKGNFPGRFSGRQFSNSRSEMNVSTLELGDSALYLCASSLRDSSQETQYFGPGTRLLVL.

The sample holds a few counts of this clonotype. The J gene is TRBJ2-7, the V gene TRBV6-5; 9 nucleotides align to TRBD1. Germline CDR1 MNHEY, CDR2 SVGAGI. CDR3 length: 15 amino acids. Trimming took 2 bases from V and 1 from J; bases not matched to a gene: 3. The CDR3 DNA reads as TGTGCCAGCAGTTACGGGGACAGGGCGTCCTACGAGCAGTACTTC. This gives the protein CASSYGDRASYEQYF.

This clonotype has only a few counts. The chain uses TRBV4-1 and TRBJ1-2, with TRBD1 matching over 10 bases. Germline V gene data show CDR1 as MGHRA and CDR2 as YSYEKL. The CDR3 contains 17 residues. The V and J ends lost 4 bases and 3 bases, in that order; junction bases with no gene match: 11. CDR3 in DNA: TGCGCCAGCAGCCGCCTATTACTGGGGACAGGGGACTATGGCTACACCTTC. As protein: CASSRLLLGTGDYGYTF.

This clonotype was seen many times. V usage is TRBV11-2 and J usage is TRBJ2-7; TRBD1 is a possible D gene (5 bases). V gave up 4 bases and J gave up 2 bases, with 15 bases separating them. The CDR3 is 15 residues long. Per germline, CDR1 SGHAT and CDR2 FQNNGV. The CDR3 bases are TGTGCCAGCAGCTCCGACTTGGGGCTCCCCTACGAGCAGTACTTC. Translated: CASSSDLGLPYEQYF.

This clonotype has ten or more counts. The CDR3, as DNA: TGTGCCAGCACTCTCTCGGGCGCGGACACCATATATTTT. Protein: CASTLSGADTIYF. The gene calls are TRBV6-2 or TRBV6-3 and TRBJ1-3; D not certain. V lost 7 bases to trimming and J lost 8 bases, with 15 bases between them. Germline CDR1 is MNHEY and CDR2 is SVGEGT. The CDR3 sequence is 13 residues long.

This clonotype was found many times. V gene TRBV30 combines with J gene TRBJ2-1, with D perhaps TRBD1 (6 bases). Between the trimmed V and J ends, which lost 0 bases and 5 bases, there was a span of 8 bases. Germline lookup yields CDR1 GTSNPN and CDR2 SVGIG (reference sequence). This CDR3 comprises 13 residues. The DNA of the CDR3 is TGTGCCTGGAGTGTACACAGGGACAATGAGCAGTTCTTC. Amino acid sequence: CAWSVHRDNEQFF.

The rearrangement uses TRBV7-6 and TRBJ2-1; maybe TRBD2 (6 bases). V lost 5 bases and J 4 bases, leaving 15 bases between the germline ends. Germline loops: CDR1 SGHVS, CDR2 FNYEAQ. The CDR3 consists of 15 residues. The CDR3 DNA sequence: TGTGCCAGCAGCCCCGGGACTCCTATGTACAATGAGCAGTTCTTC. It codes for CASSPGTPMYNEQFF.

This clonotype has a count of ten or more. The V call is TRBV20-1, the J call TRBJ1-1; 8 positions agree with TRBD1. The CDR3 contains 13 residues. CDR1 and CDR2 from the germline V gene are DFQATT and SNEGSKA (reference sequence). Trimming removed 4 bases from V and 2 bases from J; junction bases left unmatched: 3. The CDR3 DNA is TGCAGTGCTAACCCAGGGGGCAACACTGAAGCTTTCTTT. Translating it yields CSANPGGNTEAFF.

This clonotype was seen ten or more times. This rearrangement joins TRBV7-9 to TRBJ2-7, with 8 positions matching TRBD2. The CDR3 contains 14 residues. Germline CDR1 and CDR2: SEHNR and FQNEAQ (reference sequence). V gave up 5 bases and J gave up 2 bases; unmatched junction bases: 5. Here the CDR3 reads CASSLPGLAYEQYF. Written as DNA, the CDR3 is TGTGCCAGCAGCCTACCGGGACTAGCCTACGAGCAGTACTTC.

This clonotype was counted ten times or more. The rearrangement joins TRBV18 to TRBJ2-5; D not resolved. Germline lookup yields CDR1 KGHSH and CDR2 LQKENI. This CDR3 spans 13 amino acids. The ends were cut back, 3 bases at V and 5 bases at J, with 10 bases in the middle. CDR3 sequence: CASSPDRSETQYF. As DNA, the CDR3 is TGTGCCAGCTCACCCGATCGATCGGAGACCCAGTACTTC.

The V call is TRBV28, the J call TRBJ2-1; the match to TRBD2 covers 10 bases. V lost 6 bases, J lost 3 bases, and 8 bases stayed unmatched. In germline, CDR1 is MDHEN, CDR2 SYDVKM. This CDR3 comprises 16 residues. DNA of the CDR3: TGTGCCAGCAGCCGCCAGTTAGCGGGAGGCTACAATGAGCAGTTCTTC. It yields the protein CASSRQLAGGYNEQFF.

This clonotype showed up many times. The V call is TRBV7-9, the J call TRBJ2-3; TRBD2 matches at 13 bases. The trim removed 6 bases at V and 2 bases at J, leaving 2 bases unmatched. The CDR3 has 15 residues. Per the germline V gene, CDR1 is SEHNR and CDR2 is FQNEAQ (reference sequence). CDR3 region: CASRGLAGVTDTQYF. The CDR3 region has the DNA TGTGCCAGCAGAGGACTAGCGGGGGTCACAGATACGCAGTATTTT. The variable domain in full, completed from reference TRBV7-9 and TRBJ2-3, reads DTGVSQNPRHKITKRGQNVTFRCDPISEHNRLYWYRQTLGQGPEFLTYFQNEAQLEKSRLLSDRFSAERPKGSFSTLEIQRTEQGDSAMYLCASRGLAGVTDTQYFGPGTRLTVL.

As to this clonotype: Being one base from a much bigger clone, this may be a read error. V is TRBV9 and J is TRBJ1-6, with 8 nucleotides matching TRBD1. Germline V lookup: CDR1 SGDLS, CDR2 YYNGEE. CDR3 length: 15 residues. The V segment lost 4 bases and the J segment 11 bases; nucleotides outside the gene matches: 11. Here the CDR3 reads CASSPNTGGNPPLHF. DNA of the CDR3: TGTGCCAGCAGCCCAAACACAGGGGGGAATCCACCCCTCCACTTT.

Many counts were recorded for this clonotype. The rearrangement uses TRBV7-9 and TRBJ2-7, with D perhaps matching TRBD2 (5 bases). The germline V and J ends were trimmed by 0 bases and 7 bases, with 7 bases remaining between them. The CDR3 length is 12 residues. From germline, CDR1 is SEHNR and CDR2 FQNEAQ (reference sequence). CDR3 sequence reads: CASSLAPGEQYF. Here the CDR3 DNA reads TGTGCCAGCAGCTTAGCTCCGGGGGAGCAGTACTTC.

This clonotype appeared many times. V gene TRBV5-5 combines with J gene TRBJ2-3; TRBD1 agrees at 9 bases. Germline-derived CDR1 and CDR2 are SGHKS and YYEKEE (reference sequence). V lost 7 bases, J lost 4 bases, and 7 bases stayed unmatched. CDR3 size: 14 residues. CDR3 coding DNA: TGTGCCAGCGGGGCCGGGACAGGGCCAGATACGCAGTATTTT. As protein: CASGAGTGPDTQYF.

This clonotype was observed a few times. The rearrangement links TRBV3-1 to TRBJ2-2; 14 nucleotides line up with TRBD2. V shed 1 base and J 3 bases; nucleotides not matched to a gene: 4. Germline-derived CDR1 and CDR2 are LGHDT and YNNKEL (reference sequence). CDR3 length equals 18 residues. For the CDR3, the DNA is TGTGCCAGCAGCCAAGCTGGGACTAGCGGGGGCCACACCGGGGAGCTGTTTTTT. Translation: CASSQAGTSGGHTGELFF.

The V call is TRBV18, the J call TRBJ2-5, with D maybe TRBD2 (5 bases). With 2 bases removed from V and 0 bases from J, the gap between germline ends came to 10 bases. The CDR3 has 15 residues. Germline values: CDR1 KGHSH, CDR2 LQKENI. CDR3 sequence: CASSPVGNYQETQYF. For the CDR3, the DNA is TGTGCCAGCTCACCAGTCGGGAATTACCAAGAGACCCAGTACTTC.

Many counts were recorded for this clonotype. The chain is built from TRBV24-1 and TRBJ2-7, with D possibly matching TRBD2 (5 bases). The CDR3 extends over 15 amino acids. Germline V gene sequence: CDR1 KGHDR, CDR2 SFDVKD. V lost 10 bases to trimming and J lost 2 bases, with 20 bases between them. The CDR3, as DNA: TGTGCCACAGGACCGGGATCAGCTTCCCCCTACGAGCAGTACTTC. It translates to CATGPGSASPYEQYF.

In its sample, this clonotype was seen a few times. The rearrangement uses TRBV18 and TRBJ1-6; the D is unclear. The germline gives CDR1 KGHSH, CDR2 LQKENI. V shed 3 bases and J shed 5 bases, with 8 bases lying between them. There are 14 residues in the CDR3. CDR3 protein: CASSPTQDNSPLHF. The CDR3 DNA is TGTGCCAGCTCACCGACCCAAGATAATTCACCCCTCCACTTT.

This clonotype appeared many times. V gene TRBV19 combines with J gene TRBJ2-7; the D is unclear. The V gene's germline CDR1 is LNHDA and CDR2 SQIVND (reference sequence). The CDR3 extends over 15 amino acids. Trimming cost V 3 bases and J 5 bases, with 17 bases left between them. The CDR3 loop is CASSIRVDGRNEQYF. The CDR3 coding sequence is TGTGCCAGTAGTATTAGGGTGGACGGAAGGAACGAGCAGTACTTC. Full variable domain (outside the CDR3, taken from reference TRBV19 and TRBJ2-7): DGGITQSPKYLFRKEGQNVTLSCEQNLNHDAMYWYRQDPGQGLRLIYYSQIVNDFQKGDIAEGYSVSREKKESFPLTVTSAQKNPTAFYLCASSIRVDGRNEQYFGPGTRLTVT.

This clonotype was picked up many times. V gene TRBV20-1 combines with J gene TRBJ2-1; no firm D call. Germline V gene lookup returns CDR1 DFQATT and CDR2 SNEGSKA (reference sequence). The CDR3 runs 10 residues. Trimming stripped 2 bases from V and 7 bases from J, with 3 bases between. For the CDR3, the DNA is TGCAGTGCTAGAACGAATGAGCAGTTCTTC. Protein product: CSARTNEQFF.

At least ten counts were recorded for this clonotype. The CDR3 is CASSHRPVRGNYGYTF. The CDR3 DNA sequence: TGTGCCAGCAGCCACAGACCCGTAAGGGGGAACTATGGCTACACCTTC. The rearrangement joins TRBV6-1 to TRBJ1-2; D possibly corresponds to TRBD1 (6 bases). The V gene lost 6 bases and the J gene lost 2 bases, with 19 bases spanning the gap. The CDR3 totals 16 residues. Germline V gives CDR1 MNHNS, CDR2 SASEGT.

Many counts were recorded for this clonotype. CDR3 residues: CASRDRDRGYYEQYF. CDR3 DNA: TGTGCCAGCAGAGACCGGGACAGGGGTTATTACGAGCAGTACTTC. J is TRBJ2-7 and V is TRBV7-2; 10 nucleotides match TRBD1. J was trimmed by 4 bases and V by 6 bases; bases with no gene match: 9. This CDR3 comprises 15 residues. In germline, CDR1 is SGHTA, CDR2 FQGNSA.

This clonotype was detected a few times. The rearrangement links TRBV5-1 to TRBJ2-2; 9 bases fit TRBD2. This CDR3 is 16 amino acids long. Germline loops: CDR1 SGHRS, CDR2 YFSETQ. V gave up 1 base and J gave up 3 bases; unmatched junction bases: 4. The CDR3 loop is CASSLLAGLDTGELFF. CDR3 in DNA: TGCGCCAGCAGCTTGCTAGCGGGGTTAGACACCGGGGAGCTGTTTTTT.

The CDR3 region is CSAPSPTGSYEQYF. The CDR3 coding sequence is TGCAGTGCTCCCTCCCCGACAGGCTCCTACGAGCAGTACTTC. This sequence joins TRBV20-1 and TRBJ2-7; the D gene is possibly TRBD1 (6 bases). This CDR3 has 14 residues. The germline CDR1 and CDR2 sequences are DFQATT and SNEGSKA (reference sequence). Trimming cost V 5 bases and J 0 bases, with 14 bases left between them.

This clonotype was observed at least ten times. The genes are TRBV19 and TRBJ1-5, with a tentative D call TRBD1 (6 bases). CDR1 is LNHDA and CDR2 is SQIVND in the germline V gene (reference sequence). This CDR3 contains 14 residues. Deletions cut 6 bases from V and 0 bases from J, with 9 bases between. DNA of the CDR3: TGTGCCAGTAGCGACAGGATTAGCAATCAGCCCCAGCATTTT. Translation: CASSDRISNQPQHF.